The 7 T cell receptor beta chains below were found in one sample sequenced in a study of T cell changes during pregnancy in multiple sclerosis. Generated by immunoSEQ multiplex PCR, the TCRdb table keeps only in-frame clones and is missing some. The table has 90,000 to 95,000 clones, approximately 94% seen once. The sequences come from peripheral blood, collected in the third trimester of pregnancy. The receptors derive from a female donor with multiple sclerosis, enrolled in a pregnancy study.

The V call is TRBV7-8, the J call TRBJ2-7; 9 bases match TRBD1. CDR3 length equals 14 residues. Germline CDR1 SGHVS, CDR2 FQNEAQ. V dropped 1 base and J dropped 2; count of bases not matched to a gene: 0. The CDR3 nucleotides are TGTGCCAGCAGCTTAGGACAGGGGGCCTACGAGCAGTACTTC. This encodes CASSLGQGAYEQYF.

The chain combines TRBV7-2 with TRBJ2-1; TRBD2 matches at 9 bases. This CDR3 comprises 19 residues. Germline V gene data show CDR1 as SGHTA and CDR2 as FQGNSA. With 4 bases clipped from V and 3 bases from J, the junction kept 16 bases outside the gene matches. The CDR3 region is CASSSPHRRAGGVYNEQFF. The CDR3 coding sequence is TGTGCCAGCAGCTCCCCCCATCGACGGGCGGGAGGGGTCTACAATGAGCAGTTCTTC.

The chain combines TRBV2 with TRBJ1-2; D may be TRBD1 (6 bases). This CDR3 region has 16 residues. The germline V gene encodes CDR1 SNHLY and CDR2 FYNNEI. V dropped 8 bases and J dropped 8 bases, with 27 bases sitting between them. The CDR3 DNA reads TGTGCCAGCCGAAGGGAATTAATAAAAGGGGGTTTCGGCTACACCTTC. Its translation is CASRRELIKGGFGYTF.

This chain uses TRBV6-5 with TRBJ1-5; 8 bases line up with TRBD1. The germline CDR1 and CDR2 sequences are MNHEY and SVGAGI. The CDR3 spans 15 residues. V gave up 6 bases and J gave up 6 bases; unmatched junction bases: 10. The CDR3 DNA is TGTGCCAGCAGCCGTCAGGGGGCCGGTGGTCAGCCCCAGCATTTT. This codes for CASSRQGAGGQPQHF.

The CDR3 nucleotides read TGTGCCATCAGTGAGTCCGACCGGACAGGGTATGGCTACACCTTC. It specifies CAISESDRTGYGYTF. V is TRBV10-3 and J is TRBJ1-2; 8 bases line up with TRBD1. The junction had 5 bases not matched to a gene; V was cut back by 0 bases and J by 5 bases. Germline lookup yields CDR1 ENHRY and CDR2 SYGVKD. The CDR3 loop spans 15 amino acids.

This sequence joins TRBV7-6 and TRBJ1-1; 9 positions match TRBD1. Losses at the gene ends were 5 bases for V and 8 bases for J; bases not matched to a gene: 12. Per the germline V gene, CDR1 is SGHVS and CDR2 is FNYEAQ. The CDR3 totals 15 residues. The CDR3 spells CASSLTPGQGGEAFF. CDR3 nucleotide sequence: TGTGCCAGCAGCCTAACCCCGGGACAGGGCGGCGAAGCTTTCTTT. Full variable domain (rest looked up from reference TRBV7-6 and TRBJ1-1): GAGVSQSPRYKVTKRGQDVALRCDPISGHVSLYWYRQALGQGPEFLTYFNYEAQQDKSGLPNDRFSAERPEGSISTLTIQRTEQRDSAMYRCASSLTPGQGGEAFFGQGTRLTVV.

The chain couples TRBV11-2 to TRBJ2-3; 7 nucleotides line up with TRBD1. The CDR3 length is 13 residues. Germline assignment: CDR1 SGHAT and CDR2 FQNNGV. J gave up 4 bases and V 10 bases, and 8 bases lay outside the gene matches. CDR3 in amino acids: CATKGAAADTQYF. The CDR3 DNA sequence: TGTGCCACCAAGGGGGCAGCGGCAGATACGCAGTATTTT.